These 29 T cell receptor beta chains came from one sample sequenced in a study of shared clonotypes between healthy human individuals. TCRdb keeps only in-frame clones here, not all; method: immunoSEQ multiplex PCR. Altogether about 1.1 million clones are present, around three quarters being singletons, with the ten largest covering 0.6% to 0.75%. Sample: memory CD4+ T cells from PBMCs. This sample's subset: CD45RA-negative fraction. These receptor sequences come from a man in his late teens or twenties in good health. Some clones in this sample may be carry-over from other donors' samples.

This sequence joins TRBV28 and TRBJ1-4, with TRBD1 as a possible D gene (5 bases). V gave up 2 bases and J gave up 8 bases, with 15 bases separating them. Germline lookup yields CDR1 MDHEN and CDR2 SYDVKM. CDR3 length: 15 amino acids. DNA for the CDR3: TGTGCCAGCAGTTTAAGCCCGGGGCTGGGAGAAAAACTGTTTTTT. This sequence encodes CASSLSPGLGEKLFF.

The chain links TRBV5-1 to TRBJ2-1; 14 nucleotides line up with TRBD2. The CDR3 is made up of 15 amino acids. Germline CDR1 is SGHRS and CDR2 is YFSETQ. V trimming: 3 bases; J trimming: 10 bases; junction bases outside the gene matches: 6. The DNA for the CDR3 is TGCGCCAGCAGCTACGGACTAGCGGGAGGTGAGGAGCAGTTCTTC. Translation gives CASSYGLAGGEEQFF.

This chain uses TRBV4-3 with TRBJ1-1; unclear D gene. Trimming removed 4 bases from V and 0 bases from J, with 6 bases in between. There are 13 residues in the CDR3. Germline V gene data show CDR1 as LGHNA and CDR2 as YSLEER. CDR3 coding DNA: TGCGCCAGCAGCCCCCAGCTGAACACTGAAGCTTTCTTT. Its protein is CASSPQLNTEAFF.

The V call is TRBV7-2, the J call TRBJ1-4; D remains ambiguous. There are 14 residues in the CDR3. The V and J ends lost 0 bases and 4 bases respectively, with 6 bases between them. Germline assignment: CDR1 SGHTA and CDR2 FQGNSA. The CDR3 nucleotides are TGTGCCAGCAGCTTAGCTACCAATAATGAAAAACTGTTTTTT. It specifies CASSLATNNEKLFF.

J is TRBJ1-5 and V is TRBV5-6, with 8 bases matching TRBD1. The J segment lost 3 bases and the V segment lost 2 bases, leaving 10 bases of the junction unmatched. Per germline, CDR1 SGHDT and CDR2 YYEEEE. The CDR3 extends over 17 amino acids. CDR3: CASSLRPGTGSNQPQHF. CDR3 coding DNA: TGTGCCAGCAGCTTACGTCCCGGGACAGGTTCCAATCAGCCCCAGCATTTT. The full variable domain, its missing parts supplied by reference TRBV5-6 and TRBJ1-5, is DAGVTQSPTHLIKTRGQQVTLRCSPKSGHDTVSWYQQALGQGPQFIFQYYEEEERQRGNFPDRFSGHQFPNYSSELNVNALLLGDSALYLCASSLRPGTGSNQPQHFGDGTRLSIL.

The chain recombines TRBV30 with TRBJ2-5; D gene unclear. Germline assignment: CDR1 GTSNPN and CDR2 SVGIG (reference sequence). V lost 2 bases, J lost 4 bases, and 8 bases lay in between. The CDR3 covers 12 residues. In DNA form, the CDR3 reads TGTGCCTGGAGTCTATCCCCAGAGACCCAGTACTTC. Translation: CAWSLSPETQYF. Together with reference TRBV30 and TRBJ2-5, the CDR3 gives the full variable domain: SQTIHQWPATLVQPVGSPLSLECTVEGTSNPNLYWYRQAAGRGLQLLFYSVGIGQISSEVPQNLSASRPQDRQFILSSKKLLLSDSGFYLCAWSLSPETQYFGPGTRLLVL.

Here the CDR3 DNA reads TGTGCCAGCAGCTTGTTAGGGCGGGAGGGGCCCAATGAGCAGTTCTTC. Protein product: CASSLLGREGPNEQFF. This sequence joins TRBV7-3 and TRBJ2-1; TRBD2 matches at 9 bases. Germline V gene data show CDR1 as SGHTA and CDR2 as FQGTGA. V lost 3 bases and J lost 6; bases outside the gene matches: 9. CDR3 length: 16 amino acids.

This clone has just a few counts. This chain links TRBV27 with TRBJ1-2; 8 bases map to TRBD1. Germline V gives CDR1 MNHEY, CDR2 SMNVEV (reference sequence). V dropped 7 bases and J dropped 4; count of bases not matched to a gene: 8. The CDR3 has 14 amino acids. CDR3 residues: CASKNSDRGYGYTF. CDR3 coding DNA: TGTGCCAGCAAAAATAGTGACAGGGGCTATGGCTACACCTTC.

The count of this clone is one. V gene TRBV29-1 combines with J gene TRBJ2-7; D is unresolved. CDR1 and CDR2 (germline): SQVTM, ANQGSEA. V lost 4 bases and J lost 2, with 12 bases in between. The CDR3 has 13 residues. CDR3 DNA: TGCAGCGTTGTGAAAGGGCCCCCCTACGAGCAGTACTTC. Translating gives CSVVKGPPYEQYF.

The rearrangement links TRBV6-1 to TRBJ2-7; D ambiguous. V was cut by 3 bases and J by 2 bases, with 14 bases left in between. The germline V gene encodes CDR1 MNHNS and CDR2 SASEGT. The CDR3 has 15 residues. CDR3 in DNA: TGTGCCAGCAGTGAGGCAGGAGTAAGTACCTACGAGCAGTACTTC. Translated: CASSEAGVSTYEQYF.

Concerning this clone itself: Different DNA sequences within this sample yield the same CDR3. This chain uses TRBV30 with TRBJ1-6; TRBD1 might be the D (6 bases). The CDR3 runs 14 residues. V lost 0 bases, J lost 10 bases, and 13 bases lay in between. Germline V gene sequence: CDR1 GTSNPN, CDR2 SVGIG (reference sequence). The CDR3 DNA sequence: TGTGCCTGGAGTGTGTCCGGGGGCGGATCACCCCTCCACTTT. It is translated as CAWSVSGGGSPLHF.

This chain links TRBV5-1 with TRBJ2-5; D is unclear. The CDR3 runs 15 residues. In germline, CDR1 is SGHRS, CDR2 YFSETQ. Trimming stripped 0 bases from V and 1 base from J, with 10 bases between. The CDR3 protein is CASSLDDHSQETQYF. The CDR3 bases are TGCGCCAGCAGCTTGGACGACCATAGCCAAGAGACCCAGTACTTC.

This chain uses TRBV4-2 with TRBJ1-5; 11 bases are shared with TRBD1. V shed 4 bases and J 2 bases; nucleotides not matched to a gene: 4. The CDR3 is 16 residues long. CDR1 LGHNA and CDR2 YNFKEQ come from the germline V gene. The DNA for the CDR3 is TGTGCCAGCAGCCCGGACAGGGGGCTTGGCAATCAGCCCCAGCATTTT. This translates into CASSPDRGLGNQPQHF.

V and J are TRBV4-1 and TRBJ2-3; D is unresolved. The germline V and J ends were trimmed by 0 bases and 2 bases, with 9 bases remaining between them. The germline V gene encodes CDR1 MGHRA and CDR2 YSYEKL. The CDR3 runs 15 residues. CDR3 loop: CASSQDMHSTDTQYF. CDR3 sequence (DNA): TGCGCCAGCAGCCAAGATATGCACTCCACAGATACGCAGTATTTT.

This chain connects TRBV28 to TRBJ2-2; D is perhaps TRBD2 (6 bases). In germline, CDR1 is MDHEN, CDR2 SYDVKM. The CDR3 spans 16 residues. V was cut by 4 bases and J by 4 bases, with 16 bases left in between. CDR3 nucleotide sequence: TGTGCCAGCAGTTCCCTTGGAGGGCCAGGCACCGGGGAGCTGTTTTTT. Its translation: CASSSLGGPGTGELFF.

The chain uses TRBV10-3 and TRBJ2-4; TRBD2 aligns across 7 bases. J lost 1 base, V lost 10 bases, and 13 bases had no gene match. CDR1 and CDR2 (germline): ENHRY, SYGVKD. This CDR3 region has 16 residues. The CDR3, as DNA: TGTGCCACCCAGGGAGGGGTAGATCTCGCCAAAAACATTCAGTACTTC. It yields the protein CATQGGVDLAKNIQYF.

This clone was found once. The chain carries TRBV9 and TRBJ1-6, with D tentatively TRBD1 (5 bases). V lost 7 bases and J lost 10, with 15 bases in between. Germline V CDR1 and CDR2: SGDLS, YYNGEE. This CDR3 has 13 residues. The CDR3 here is CASSGTTGSPLHF. CDR3 nucleotide sequence: TGTGCCAGCTCCGGGACCACAGGATCACCCCTCCACTTT.

The chain uses TRBV29-1 and TRBJ1-5, with TRBD1 identical over 7 bases. CDR1 and CDR2 (germline): SQVTM, ANQGSEA. The CDR3 extends over 14 amino acids. Trimming removed 6 bases from V and 2 bases from J; junction bases left unmatched: 7. The chain's CDR3 is CSVGDRGRNQPQHF. Written as DNA, the CDR3 is TGCAGCGTCGGGGACAGAGGACGCAATCAGCCCCAGCATTTT.

This sequence joins TRBV30 and TRBJ1-1, with a tentative D call TRBD1 (5 bases). CDR1 and CDR2 from the germline V gene are GTSNPN and SVGIG (reference sequence). The CDR3 loop spans 13 amino acids. V lost 1 base to trimming and J lost 0 bases, with 6 bases between them. The CDR3 DNA sequence: TGTGCCTGGAGTGAACAGGTGAACACTGAAGCTTTCTTT. Its translation is CAWSEQVNTEAFF. Full variable domain (outside the CDR3, taken from reference TRBV30 and TRBJ1-1): SQTIHQWPATLVQPVGSPLSLECTVEGTSNPNLYWYRQAAGRGLQLLFYSVGIGQISSEVPQNLSASRPQDRQFILSSKKLLLSDSGFYLCAWSEQVNTEAFFGQGTRLTVV.

The chain employs TRBV5-1 and TRBJ1-2; 9 bases line up with TRBD1. The CDR3 runs to 17 residues. The germline CDR1 and CDR2 sequences are SGHRS and YFSETQ. Trimming removed 4 bases from V and 0 bases from J; junction bases left unmatched: 10. CDR3 DNA sequence: TGCGCCAGCAGCGGCGGACAGGGGTCCTCTACTAACTATGGCTACACCTTC. Residues: CASSGGQGSSTNYGYTF.

V usage is TRBV5-1 and J usage is TRBJ2-3, with a possible D match to TRBD2 (7 bases). V lost 0 bases to trimming and J lost 7 bases, with 12 bases between them. The V gene's germline CDR1 is SGHRS and CDR2 YFSETQ. The CDR3 is 14 amino acids. The CDR3: CASSLDGGRYTQYF. CDR3 nucleotides: TGCGCCAGCAGCTTGGACGGGGGGCGATATACGCAGTATTTT.

This clone has a handful of counts. The chain is built from TRBV5-1 and TRBJ2-1; D might be TRBD1 (6 bases). Germline V gives CDR1 SGHRS, CDR2 YFSETQ. With 2 bases removed from V and 0 bases from J, the gap between germline ends came to 12 bases. The CDR3 length is 16 residues. The CDR3 nucleotides read TGCGCCAGCAGCTTCCGGCAGGACAGCTCCTACAATGAGCAGTTCTTC. It specifies CASSFRQDSSYNEQFF.

A word on this clone: This could be a read error, since a much larger clone is one nucleotide away. Without the conserved terminal phenylalanine or tryptophan, this CDR3 likely stems from a read error. V is TRBV29-1 and J is TRBJ1-1; tentatively, D is TRBD1 (6 bases). The CDR3 runs 12 residues. V dropped 7 bases and J dropped 4 bases, with 13 bases sitting between them. Germline V gene lookup returns CDR1 SQVTM and CDR2 ANQGSEA. CDR3 residues: CSGLRGLTEAFY. In DNA, the CDR3 is TGCAGCGGCCTCAGGGGTCTCACTGAAGCTTTCTAT.

This clone was seen more than once but under ten times. The rearrangement links TRBV7-8 to TRBJ1-5; D remains ambiguous. This CDR3 is built from 13 residues. Trimming left V 5 bases short and J 2 bases short, with 7 bases between. CDR1 and CDR2 from the germline V gene are SGHVS and FQNEAQ. The CDR3 nucleotides are TGTGCCAGCAGCGAAGGCCGCAATCAGCCCCAGCATTTT. Its protein is CASSEGRNQPQHF.

This chain uses TRBV6-1 with TRBJ2-1; D not certain. Deletions cut 8 bases from V and 4 bases from J, with 12 bases between. CDR3 length equals 13 residues. Germline V gene lookup returns CDR1 MNHNS and CDR2 SASEGT. This chain's CDR3 is CASSSRQYNEQFF. DNA of the CDR3: TGTGCCAGCTCGAGCCGGCAATACAATGAGCAGTTCTTC.

The chain links TRBV19 to TRBJ1-4, with D possibly TRBD1 on 6 matching bases. The CDR3 totals 13 residues. The germline gives CDR1 LNHDA, CDR2 SQIVND (reference sequence). Trimming took 6 bases from V and 8 from J, leaving 13 bases between them. The CDR3: CASRTTGFEKLFF. CDR3 in DNA: TGTGCCAGTAGAACAACAGGGTTCGAAAAACTGTTTTTT.

This clone has just one count. This chain uses TRBV19 with TRBJ1-3; no clear D. CDR3 length: 14 residues. Trimming stripped 7 bases from V and 4 bases from J, with 14 bases between. CDR1 LNHDA and CDR2 SQIVND come from the germline V gene (reference sequence). CDR3 region: CASKTKRTGNTIYF. DNA of the CDR3: TGTGCCAGTAAAACAAAAAGAACAGGAAACACCATATATTTT.

The V gene is TRBV6-1, the J gene TRBJ1-2; D is undetermined. Germline CDR1 MNHNS, CDR2 SASEGT. The V end was cut by 4 bases, the J end by 5 bases, with 11 bases between. The CDR3 runs 13 residues. CDR3 in DNA: TGTGCCAGCAGTGTCGTCGACTTATATGGCTACACCTTC. It encodes CASSVVDLYGYTF.

The genes are TRBV7-2 and TRBJ1-5; D is ambiguous. The CDR3 runs to 15 residues. CDR1 and CDR2 from the germline V gene are SGHTA and FQGNSA. Deletions cut 1 base from V and 0 bases from J, with 7 bases between. The CDR3, as DNA: TGTGCCAGCAGCTTAGTACGGCTTAGCAATCAGCCCCAGCATTTT. It translates to CASSLVRLSNQPQHF.